There are many counts of the clone carrying this T cell receptor (beta chain). No antigen is known for it. The 5'RACE template-switching step produced TCR cDNA and added a universal primer site and UMIs. TCRdb used MiXCR to reprocess the 5' RACE reads, holding one entry per CDR3 protein. The sample records about 69,000 distinct CDR3 sequences, approximately 5% being singletons. This record belongs to a study of T cells after yellow fever vaccination. Study as a whole: SMART-Seq v4 Ultra Low Input prepared libraries from low-cell fractions. General observations from the study: The study found a weaker secondary response that peaked faster, day 5 versus 15. Few clonotypes appeared in both CD4 and CD8 compartments.

This CDR3 spans 15 amino acids. V lost 5 bases, J lost 0 bases, and 13 bases lay in between. In germline, CDR1 is SGHAT, CDR2 FQNNGV. The rearrangement uses TRBV11-2 and TRBJ1-1, with a tentative D call TRBD1 (5 bases). The TCR originated in a man between 18 and 35 years old who received the YFV17D yellow fever vaccine. This specimen was CD4+ T cells sorted from PBMCs, taken more than 13 days after the first yellow fever vaccination. The CDR3, as DNA: TGTGCCAGCAGCGAGACCAGGGTCCTGAACACTGAAGCTTTCTTT. Its protein product is CASSETRVLNTEAFF.